One sample yielded the 25 T cell receptor beta chains listed below, sequenced in a study of cytomegalovirus exposure and HLA in healthy donors. Here immunoSEQ multiplex PCR was the method, and the copy in TCRdb shows in-frame clones only, minus some. The sample comprises around 300,000 clones, about nine tenths of which are singletons, and 1% to 1.5% rests with the top ten. Sequenced sample: PBMCs. These receptors came from a woman in her 30s in good health and CMV-seropositive.

The rearrangement uses TRBV30 and TRBJ1-2, with D unclear. Germline V gene lookup returns CDR1 GTSNPN and CDR2 SVGIG (reference sequence). Trimming removed 6 bases at V and 7 bases at J, with 12 bases between. This CDR3 is 11 amino acids long. DNA of the CDR3: TGTGCCTGTGAGGGCCTGGCTGGCTACACCTTC. Translated: CACEGLAGYTF. The full variable domain, completed using reference TRBV30 and TRBJ1-2, is SQTIHQWPATLVQPVGSPLSLECTVEGTSNPNLYWYRQAAGRGLQLLFYSVGIGQISSEVPQNLSASRPQDRQFILSSKKLLLSDSGFYLCACEGLAGYTFGSGTRLTVV.

The chain recombines TRBV19 with TRBJ2-7, with TRBD1 identical over 9 bases. Germline V gene lookup returns CDR1 LNHDA and CDR2 SQIVND (reference sequence). V gave up 3 bases and J gave up 2 bases; unmatched junction bases: 5. CDR3 length: 15 amino acids. The CDR3 DNA follows: TGTGCCAGTAGTATGGGGACAGGGTTCCCCTACGAGCAGTACTTC. It specifies CASSMGTGFPYEQYF.

The chain recombines TRBV5-6 with TRBJ1-1; D remains ambiguous. The CDR3 extends over 14 amino acids. V lost 1 base and J 7 bases, leaving 14 bases between the germline ends. CDR1 is SGHDT, CDR2 YYEEEE, per germline. The CDR3 sequence is CASSLSSSQHEAFF. The CDR3 DNA reads as TGTGCCAGCAGCTTGTCTAGCAGCCAGCATGAAGCTTTCTTT.

V usage is TRBV7-6 and J usage is TRBJ2-3; perhaps TRBD2 as D (6 bases). Trimming left V 3 bases short and J 3 bases short, with 7 bases between. This CDR3 contains 13 residues. Germline V gene sequence: CDR1 SGHVS, CDR2 FNYEAQ. Here the CDR3 reads CASSFLATDTQYF. The CDR3 region has the DNA TGTGCCAGCAGCTTCCTAGCGACAGATACGCAGTATTTT.

The rearrangement links TRBV28 to TRBJ2-7, with 9 bases fitting TRBD2. The CDR3 extends over 14 amino acids. The V segment lost 5 bases and the J segment 2 bases; nucleotides outside the gene matches: 4. Germline CDR1 is MDHEN and CDR2 is SYDVKM. The CDR3 loop reads CASSVLAGTYEQYF. The CDR3 region has the DNA TGTGCCAGCAGTGTCCTAGCGGGAACCTACGAGCAGTACTTC.

On this clone: A junction end diverges from the germline sequence, so it may reflect a read error. The rearrangement uses TRBV11-1 and TRBJ2-1, with 7 bases matching TRBD1. This CDR3 comprises 15 residues. Germline V gene lookup returns CDR1 SGHAT and CDR2 FQDESV (reference sequence). The CDR3 loop reads CASSLQGERYSEQFF. The CDR3 DNA sequence: TGTGCCAGCAGCTTACAGGGGGAGAGGTACAGTGAGCAGTTCTTC.

This CDR3 is CAWSVSRGNTIYF. The CDR3 nucleotides are TGTGCCTGGAGTGTATCTCGTGGAAACACCATATATTTT. This chain uses TRBV30 with TRBJ1-3; D is unclear. V lost 0 bases to trimming and J lost 3 bases, with 6 bases between them. This CDR3 is built from 13 residues. Germline V CDR1 and CDR2: GTSNPN, SVGIG (reference sequence).

For the CDR3, the DNA is TGCACCCTGCCCCCTAAAGGGGCTCAGCCCCAGCATTTT. It translates to CTLPPKGAQPQHF. The V and J genes are TRBV29-1 and TRBJ1-5, with D perhaps TRBD1 (5 bases). The germline gives CDR1 SQVTM, CDR2 ANQGSEA. The CDR3 has 13 amino acids.

This clone was counted only a few times. The V and J genes are TRBV30 and TRBJ2-7; 7 positions agree with TRBD2. The CDR3 totals 15 residues. Losses at the gene ends were 8 bases for V and 4 bases for J; bases not matched to a gene: 17. Germline V gene data show CDR1 as GTSNPN and CDR2 as SVGIG (reference sequence). The CDR3 is CAATGGGRGGYEQYF. In nucleotides, the CDR3 is TGTGCCGCAACGGGAGGCGGGAGAGGCGGGTACGAGCAGTACTTC.

The rearrangement links TRBV4-3 to TRBJ1-2, with TRBD1 matching over 8 bases. The CDR3 runs 18 residues. V lost 4 bases and J lost 4; bases outside the gene matches: 17. In germline, CDR1 is LGHNA, CDR2 YSLEER. The CDR3 DNA sequence: TGCGCCAGCAGCCTCGCGGGGGGCGGCAGGGGGCAGAGCTATGGCTACACCTTC. Residues: CASSLAGGGRGQSYGYTF.

The rearrangement uses TRBV29-1 and TRBJ2-1; 15 bases agree with TRBD2. Germline CDR1 SQVTM, CDR2 ANQGSEA. Unmatched junction bases numbered 4, after V lost 6 bases and J lost 1 base. The CDR3 has 16 residues. The CDR3 protein is CSVVGLAGGSYNEQFF. CDR3 DNA sequence: TGCAGCGTGGTGGGACTAGCGGGAGGTTCCTACAATGAGCAGTTCTTC.

This clone has more than one count but fewer than ten. The limits of the CDR3 on the DNA are not certain, so only TCRdb's listed CDR3 is given. The chain employs TRBV12-2 and TRBJ1-2; TRBD1 is taken as the D call from the table, unchecked against the DNA. TRBV12-2 is described as a pseudogene. The CDR3 is 15 amino acids long, termini counted. The CDR3: CASRLVGRGNYGYTF.

The chain uses TRBV2 and TRBJ2-7; 8 bases map to TRBD2. Germline V lookup: CDR1 SNHLY, CDR2 FYNNEI. Germline trimming cut 4 bases from V and 6 bases from J; bases unmatched to any gene: 2. The CDR3 is 12 amino acids. CDR3: CASSGLAREQYF. The CDR3, as DNA: TGTGCCAGCAGTGGACTAGCGCGCGAGCAGTACTTC.

The V call is TRBV28, the J call TRBJ2-2; D remains ambiguous. Germline V CDR1 and CDR2: MDHEN, SYDVKM. This CDR3 is 17 amino acids long. The ends were cut back, 3 bases at V and 5 bases at J, with 19 bases in the middle. The CDR3 reads CASSFYWTETRTGELFF. In DNA form, the CDR3 reads TGTGCCAGCAGTTTTTATTGGACCGAGACCCGAACCGGGGAGCTGTTTTTT.

The CDR3 DNA is TGTGCCAGCAGCTTACTGTCCAACAATCAGCCCCAGCATTTT. Protein product: CASSLLSNNQPQHF. The rearrangement links TRBV7-8 to TRBJ1-5; no clear D gene. The length of the CDR3 is 14 residues. Between the trimmed V and J ends, which lost 2 bases and 3 bases, there was a span of 8 bases. CDR1 and CDR2 from the germline V gene are SGHVS and FQNEAQ.

This clone was seen more than once but under ten times. The rearrangement uses TRBV18 and TRBJ2-1, with 9 bases fitting TRBD2. The CDR3 is 14 residues long. V lost 3 bases, J lost 8 bases, and 5 bases stayed unmatched. The germline V gene encodes CDR1 KGHSH and CDR2 LQKENI. The CDR3 DNA reads as TGTGCCAGCTCACCTAGCGGGGGAATATATGAGCAGTTCTTC. Translation: CASSPSGGIYEQFF.

This chain links TRBV30 with TRBJ1-5; no clear D gene. Trimming left V 2 bases short and J 5 bases short, with 10 bases between. Per the germline V gene, CDR1 is GTSNPN and CDR2 is SVGIG (reference sequence). CDR3 length: 13 residues. CDR3 protein: CAWSTGMDQPQHF. In nucleotides, the CDR3 is TGTGCCTGGAGTACGGGAATGGATCAGCCCCAGCATTTT.

This clone was detected only once. The V and J genes are TRBV5-1 and TRBJ2-1, with 7 bases lining up with TRBD2. Germline V gives CDR1 SGHRS, CDR2 YFSETQ. Trimming at V came to 3 bases and at J to 0 bases, leaving 6 bases not matched to a gene. This CDR3 has 16 amino acids. The CDR3 loop is CASSYDRGSSYNEQFF. The CDR3 DNA reads TGCGCCAGCAGCTACGACCGCGGGAGCTCCTACAATGAGCAGTTCTTC.

J is TRBJ2-7 and V is TRBV19; 12 nucleotides align to TRBD2. CDR3 size: 19 residues. Per germline, CDR1 LNHDA and CDR2 SQIVND (reference sequence). The V gene end was trimmed by 4 bases and the J gene end by 0 bases; junction bases not matched to a gene: 13. DNA of the CDR3: TGTGCCAGTAGTAACCTGACTAGCGGGAGTCGGGGGGTCTCCTACGAGCAGTACTTC. Protein: CASSNLTSGSRGVSYEQYF.

In its sample, this clone was seen a few times. Here the CDR3 DNA reads TGTGCCTGGAGTGTACTACAGGGTGGTGGCTACACCTTC. Translation gives CAWSVLQGGGYTF. This chain connects TRBV30 to TRBJ1-2, with D perhaps matching TRBD1 (6 bases). The V end lost 0 bases, the J end lost 7 bases, and 12 bases lay between the germline ends. Looked up from germline, CDR1 is GTSNPN and CDR2 is SVGIG (reference sequence). This CDR3 spans 13 amino acids.

The gene calls are TRBV5-1 and TRBJ1-6, with D unclear. Trimming took off 0 bases at V and 1 base at J, with 5 bases between the two ends. Germline CDR1 SGHRS, CDR2 YFSETQ. This CDR3 has 15 residues. The CDR3 protein is CASSLVQSYNSPLHF. CDR3 DNA: TGCGCCAGCAGCTTGGTGCAGTCCTATAATTCACCCCTCCACTTT. The whole variable domain, filled in from reference TRBV5-1 and TRBJ1-6, reads KAGVTQTPRYLIKTRGQQVTLSCSPISGHRSVSWYQQTPGQGLQFLFEYFSETQRNKGNFPGRFSGRQFSNSRSEMNVSTLELGDSALYLCASSLVQSYNSPLHFGNGTRLTVT.

The rearrangement links TRBV13 to TRBJ1-4, with no clear D. Germline V gene sequence: CDR1 PRHDT, CDR2 FYEKMQ (reference sequence). Trimming left V 0 bases short and J 8 bases short, with 4 bases between. The CDR3 is 12 amino acids. This chain's CDR3 is CASSLGGEKLFF. The DNA of the CDR3 is TGTGCCAGCAGCTTAGGGGGGGAAAAACTGTTTTTT.

This clone was recorded a few times. V gene TRBV27 combines with J gene TRBJ2-7, with D uncertain. V lost 4 bases, J lost 2 bases, and 18 bases lay in between. CDR1 MNHEY and CDR2 SMNVEV come from the germline V gene (reference sequence). The CDR3 extends over 16 amino acids. This CDR3 reads CASSSHRWEAAYEQYF. In nucleotides, the CDR3 is TGTGCCAGCAGTTCGCACCGGTGGGAAGCCGCCTACGAGCAGTACTTC.

The chain combines TRBV7-2 with TRBJ2-6; a possible D gene is TRBD1 (6 bases). V was pared by 5 bases and J by 0 bases, with 11 bases between. The CDR3 is 16 residues long. Per germline, CDR1 SGHTA and CDR2 FQGNSA. Here the CDR3 DNA reads TGTGCCAGCAGCCGCGGACAGAGCTCTGGGGCCAACGTCCTGACTTTC. Translation: CASSRGQSSGANVLTF.

The rearrangement joins TRBV29-1 to TRBJ2-3, with D perhaps matching TRBD2 (5 bases). The CDR3 runs 14 residues. V was trimmed by 4 bases and J by 3 bases, leaving 14 bases between them. Germline CDR1 SQVTM, CDR2 ANQGSEA. The CDR3 nucleotides are TGCAGCGTTGTGAGTCCCGGGGTTACAGATACGCAGTATTTT. Protein sequence: CSVVSPGVTDTQYF.